This TCR beta chain was retrieved from a study of CD8+CD57+ T cells in acquired aplastic anemia. About the research overall: Sorted CD4+ and CD8+ cell DNA averaged around 3 ug.

A remark on this clonotype: Antigen: not known.

Points from the study as a whole: CD8+ Simpson's diversity in patients was not significantly different from that in controls.

The CDR3 extends over 15 amino acids. The germline V and J ends were trimmed by 4 bases and 2 bases, with 12 bases remaining between them. The germline V gene has CDR1 LNHDA and CDR2 SQIVND (reference sequence). Selection for sequencing was limited to patients who had shown CD8+CD57+ cell expansion by flow cytometry. In all patients, the disease was severe acquired aplastic anemia. Patients were untreated when blood was sampled. Profiling that covered TCR beta VDJ and CDR3 relied on genomic DNA as its template. TCRdb independently ran MiXCR on the reads; one entry per CDR3 protein. This sample has some 140,000 distinct CDR3 sequences, with roughly half found just once.

The clonotype was recovered from a human donor with aplastic anemia. The chain carries TRBV19 and TRBJ1-5; perhaps TRBD1 as D (6 bases). The sequencing sample was made of sorted CD4+, CD8+, or CD8+CD57+ T cells (not recorded which) from PBMCs. The CDR3 DNA follows: TGTGCCAGTAGTACAGGGACACCGGGCAATCAGCCCCAGCATTTT. Protein product: CASSTGTPGNQPQHF.